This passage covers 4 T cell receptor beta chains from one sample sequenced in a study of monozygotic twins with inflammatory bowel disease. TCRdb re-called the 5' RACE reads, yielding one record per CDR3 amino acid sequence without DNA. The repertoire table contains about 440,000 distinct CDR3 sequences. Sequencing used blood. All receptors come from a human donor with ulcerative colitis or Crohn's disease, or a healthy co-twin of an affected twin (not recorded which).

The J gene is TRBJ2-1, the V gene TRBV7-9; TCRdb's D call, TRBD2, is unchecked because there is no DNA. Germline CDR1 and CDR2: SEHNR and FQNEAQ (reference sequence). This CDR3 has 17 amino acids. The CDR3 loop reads CASSLGGSGSSYNEQFF.

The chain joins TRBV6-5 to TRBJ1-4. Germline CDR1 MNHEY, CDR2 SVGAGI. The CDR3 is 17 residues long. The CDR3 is CASSYSTFRRANEKLFF.

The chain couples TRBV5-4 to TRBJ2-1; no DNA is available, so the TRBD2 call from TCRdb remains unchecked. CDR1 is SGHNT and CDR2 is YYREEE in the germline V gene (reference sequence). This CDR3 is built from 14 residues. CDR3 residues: CASSLAGLDNEQFF. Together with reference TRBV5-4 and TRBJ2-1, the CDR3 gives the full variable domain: ETGVTQSPTHLIKTRGQQVTLRCSSQSGHNTVSWYQQALGQGPQFIFQYYREEENGRGNFPPRFSGLQFPNYSSELNVNALELDDSALYLCASSLAGLDNEQFFGPGTRLTVL.

The CDR3 sequence is CASSPSDRHGGYTF. This sequence joins TRBV12-3 or TRBV12-4 and TRBJ1-2. The CDR3 contains 14 residues.